The 20 T cell receptor beta chains given below trace back to one sample, sequenced in a study of blood T cell repertoires in COVID-19. The assay was immunoSEQ multiplex PCR, and TCRdb's table has in-frame clones only and misses some. The sample lists about 53,000 clones, just over 85% seen once, with approximately 10% in the top ten. Sequenced sample: peripheral blood. These receptors originate from a man in his 70s with active COVID-19.

The V call is TRBV12-5, the J call TRBJ1-6; the match to TRBD1 covers 8 bases. Germline V gene data show CDR1 as LGHNT and CDR2 as FRNRAP. The CDR3 is 18 amino acids. The trim removed 1 base at V and 1 base at J, leaving 6 bases unmatched. In DNA form, the CDR3 reads TGTGCTAGTGGTTTGGGGACAGGGCCTAGGTCCTATAATTCACCCCTCCACTTT. Translation gives CASGLGTGPRSYNSPLHF.

CDR3 sequence (DNA): TGTGCCAGCAGCGGAACAGAGTTCTATGGCTACACCTTC. It yields the protein CASSGTEFYGYTF. This rearrangement joins TRBV9 to TRBJ1-2; D is uncertain. Trimming cost V 3 bases and J 4 bases, with 10 bases left between them. The CDR3 runs 13 residues. Germline-derived CDR1 and CDR2 are SGDLS and YYNGEE.

The chain employs TRBV5-1 and TRBJ1-1; 9 bases line up with TRBD1. Germline loops: CDR1 SGHRS, CDR2 YFSETQ. Losses at the gene ends were 4 bases for V and 3 bases for J; bases not matched to a gene: 4. CDR3 length equals 14 residues. The DNA of the CDR3 is TGCGCCAGCAGCCCACGACAGGGGGACACTGAAGCTTTCTTT. Encoded protein: CASSPRQGDTEAFF. Filled out from reference TRBV5-1 and TRBJ1-1, the complete variable domain reads KAGVTQTPRYLIKTRGQQVTLSCSPISGHRSVSWYQQTPGQGLQFLFEYFSETQRNKGNFPGRFSGRQFSNSRSEMNVSTLELGDSALYLCASSPRQGDTEAFFGQGTRLTVV.

V gene TRBV29-1 combines with J gene TRBJ2-3; tentative D call: TRBD2 (7 bases). V was pared by 8 bases and J by 6 bases, with 15 bases between. The CDR3 covers 12 residues. From germline, CDR1 is SQVTM and CDR2 ANQGSEA. The CDR3 reads CSLGGGGDTQYF. The CDR3 region has the DNA TGCAGCCTTGGGGGGGGCGGGGATACGCAGTATTTT.

The chain is built from TRBV28 and TRBJ1-6; the D gene is possibly TRBD1 (6 bases). V lost 7 bases and J 8 bases, leaving 21 bases between the germline ends. Germline assignment: CDR1 MDHEN and CDR2 SYDVKM. The CDR3 is 16 amino acids. The CDR3 DNA is TGTGCCAGCACCCCGGGAGGGGGGGCCCGTTATTCACCCCTCCACTTT. As protein: CASTPGGGARYSPLHF.

This chain connects TRBV14 to TRBJ1-1; D perhaps matches TRBD1 (6 bases). CDR1 and CDR2 from the germline V gene are SGHDN and FVKESK. This CDR3 is 17 amino acids long. Trimming took 1 base from V and 0 from J, leaving 15 bases between them. CDR3 nucleotide sequence: TGTGCCAGCAGCCAAGTAGCCAGGGGCCTTATGAACACTGAAGCTTTCTTT. Encoded protein: CASSQVARGLMNTEAFF. Supplemented by reference TRBV14 and TRBJ1-1, the full variable domain reads EAGVTQFPSHSVIEKGQTVTLRCDPISGHDNLYWYRRVMGKEIKFLLHFVKESKQDESGMPNNRFLAERTGGTYSTLKVQPAELEDSGVYFCASSQVARGLMNTEAFFGQGTRLTVV.

This chain connects TRBV7-3 to TRBJ2-5, with D perhaps matching TRBD1 (6 bases). Trimming pared 5 bases from V and 5 bases from J, leaving 12 bases between. The germline gives CDR1 SGHTA, CDR2 FQGTGA. The CDR3 is 13 amino acids. The CDR3 protein is CASSVQGLETQYF. The CDR3 DNA sequence: TGTGCCAGCAGCGTACAGGGTTTGGAGACCCAGTACTTC.

This chain joins TRBV5-1 and TRBJ2-5; 8 nucleotides line up with TRBD1. CDR1 SGHRS and CDR2 YFSETQ come from the germline V gene. V shed 6 bases and J 3 bases; nucleotides not matched to a gene: 4. The CDR3 covers 13 residues. The CDR3, as DNA: TGCGCCAGCAAGGACAGGGCAAAAGAGACCCAGTACTTC. It specifies CASKDRAKETQYF.

The V gene is TRBV5-5, the J gene TRBJ1-5; TRBD1 matches 11 bases. This CDR3 comprises 16 residues. CDR1 and CDR2 (germline): SGHKS, YYEKEE (reference sequence). The trim removed 3 bases at V and 5 bases at J, leaving 7 bases unmatched. CDR3 in DNA: TGTGCCAGCAGCTACCGGTGGGGACAGGGGGATCAGCCCCAGCATTTT. Residues: CASSYRWGQGDQPQHF. Supplemented by reference TRBV5-5 and TRBJ1-5, the full variable domain reads DAGVTQSPTHLIKTRGQQVTLRCSPISGHKSVSWYQQVLGQGPQFIFQYYEKEERGRGNFPDRFSARQFPNYSSELNVNALLLGDSALYLCASSYRWGQGDQPQHFGDGTRLSIL.

The CDR3 here is CASSQGASTGGLADTQYF. The CDR3 nucleotides read TGCGCCAGCAGCCAAGGGGCCTCTACGGGGGGGCTGGCAGATACGCAGTATTTT. The rearrangement joins TRBV4-1 to TRBJ2-3, with 8 bases that match TRBD2. CDR1 MGHRA and CDR2 YSYEKL come from the germline V gene. V lost 1 base, J lost 4 bases, and 13 bases stayed unmatched. The CDR3 has 18 residues.

This clone was observed a few times. The rearrangement joins TRBV6-2 or TRBV6-3 to TRBJ2-7, with TRBD1 identical over 11 bases. Germline V gives CDR1 MNHEY, CDR2 SVGEGT. Germline trimming cut 0 bases from V and 5 bases from J; bases unmatched to any gene: 3. There are 15 residues in the CDR3. The CDR3 here is CASSYSRTGGNEQYF. The CDR3 coding sequence is TGTGCCAGCAGTTACTCCCGGACAGGGGGCAACGAGCAGTACTTC.

The V call is TRBV27, the J call TRBJ1-2, with D possibly TRBD1 on 6 matching bases. The CDR3 totals 13 residues. CDR1 is MNHEY, CDR2 SMNVEV, per germline (reference sequence). The V gene lost 2 bases and the J gene lost 3 bases, with 7 bases spanning the gap. CDR3 sequence (DNA): TGTGCCAGCAGTTTAACAGGGTACTATGGCTACACCTTC. It codes for CASSLTGYYGYTF.

The chain couples TRBV11-3 to TRBJ2-3; TRBD2 aligns across 14 bases. CDR3 length equals 17 residues. The V gene end was trimmed by 8 bases and the J gene end by 1 base; junction bases not matched to a gene: 8. Germline CDR1 is SGHNT and CDR2 is YENEEA. The CDR3 loop is CASVPGTSGGRTDTQYF. Here the CDR3 DNA reads TGTGCCAGCGTCCCCGGGACTAGCGGGGGCCGCACAGATACGCAGTATTTT.

The genes are TRBV2 and TRBJ1-2, with 7 bases fitting TRBD1. The V gene end was trimmed by 4 bases and the J gene end by 2 bases; junction bases not matched to a gene: 4. The germline gives CDR1 SNHLY, CDR2 FYNNEI. The CDR3 has 14 residues. This CDR3 is CASSGQGRNYGYTF. Here the CDR3 DNA reads TGTGCCAGCAGTGGACAGGGCCGAAACTATGGCTACACCTTC.

This clone was recorded once. The rearrangement links TRBV6-5 to TRBJ1-2; TRBD1 agrees at 8 bases. The CDR3 sequence is 13 residues long. CDR1 and CDR2 (germline): MNHEY, SVGAGI. V trimming: 5 bases; J trimming: 2 bases; junction bases outside the gene matches: 1. CDR3 sequence reads: CASSRDRNYGYTF. CDR3 nucleotides: TGTGCCAGCAGTCGGGACAGGAACTATGGCTACACCTTC.

The CDR3, as DNA: TGTGCCAGCAGCTTTGGGGACAGCTACACTGAAGCTTTCTTT. It specifies CASSFGDSYTEAFF. The chain employs TRBV7-8 and TRBJ1-1; 7 bases match TRBD1. In germline, CDR1 is SGHVS, CDR2 FQNEAQ. V lost 3 bases, J lost 3 bases, and 4 bases stayed unmatched. The CDR3 runs 14 residues. The variable domain in full, with the rest retrieved from reference TRBV7-8 and TRBJ1-1, is GAGVSQSPRYKVAKRGQDVALRCDPISGHVSLFWYQQALGQGPEFLTYFQNEAQLDKSGLPSDRFFAERPEGSVSTLKIQRTQQEDSAVYLCASSFGDSYTEAFFGQGTRLTVV.

The chain has TRBV24-1 and TRBJ2-1; TRBD2 matches at 7 bases. This CDR3 region has 12 residues. Trimming took 1 base from V and 10 from J; bases not matched to a gene: 0. The germline V gene has CDR1 KGHDR and CDR2 SFDVKD. For the CDR3, the DNA is TGTGCCACCAGTGATTTACTAGCGGAGCAGTTCTTC. Residues: CATSDLLAEQFF.

This rearrangement joins TRBV9 to TRBJ1-2, with 8 positions matching TRBD1. V was pared by 0 bases and J by 8 bases, with 6 bases of the junction left unmatched. The CDR3 sequence is 14 residues long. Germline V lookup: CDR1 SGDLS, CDR2 YYNGEE. CDR3: CASSVDPTGDGYTF. The CDR3 DNA reads TGTGCCAGCAGCGTAGACCCGACAGGGGACGGCTACACCTTC.

The CDR3 spells CAWSRTGGSEKLFF. The CDR3 DNA sequence: TGTGCCTGGAGCCGGACCGGGGGTAGTGAAAAACTGTTTTTT. V is TRBV30 and J is TRBJ1-4; a possible D gene is TRBD1 (5 bases). Germline CDR1 GTSNPN, CDR2 SVGIG (reference sequence). This CDR3 contains 14 residues. The V end was cut by 3 bases, the J end by 7 bases, with 15 bases between.

The chain couples TRBV18 to TRBJ1-2; possible D gene TRBD1, 5 bases. This CDR3 has 15 amino acids. The germline V gene has CDR1 KGHSH and CDR2 LQKENI. Trimming left V 2 bases short and J 4 bases short, with 14 bases between. The CDR3, as DNA: TGTGCCAGCTCACCAAGGGTAGGAGGGACCTATGGCTACACCTTC. Its protein product is CASSPRVGGTYGYTF. Using reference TRBV18 and TRBJ1-2 for the parts outside the CDR3, the full variable domain is NAGVMQNPRHLVRRRGQEARLRCSPMKGHSHVYWYRQLPEEGLKFMVYLQKENIIDESGMPKERFSAEFPKEGPSILRIQQVVRGDSAAYFCASSPRVGGTYGYTFGSGTRLTVV.